The 20 T cell receptor beta chains listed next were all sequenced from one sample in a study of vaccination and CD4 T cells after COVID-19. For these TCRs, the target antigens are not known. Sequenced with the Oncomine TCR Beta short-read assay was DNA taken from cultured CD4+ T cells. TCRdb processed the PCR reads anew with MiXCR; each CDR3 protein has one entry. The table has some 18,000 distinct CDR3 sequences, over 55% seen once. Specified treatment: approximately nine-day PBMC culture with coronavirus spike peptide pools or control peptides (ViraFEST assay). Sequenced here: CD4+ T cells from blood, cultured in vitro, sampled after SARS-CoV-2 vaccination. These TCRs come from a human donor who had recovered from COVID-19.

This clonotype was detected a few times. This chain joins TRBV20-1 and TRBJ2-1, with D maybe TRBD1 (6 bases). Deletions cut 6 bases from V and 6 bases from J, with 12 bases between. The CDR3 runs to 12 residues. Looked up from germline, CDR1 is DFQATT and CDR2 is SNEGSKA (reference sequence). The CDR3 DNA reads TGCAGTGCGGGATCAGGGGTCAATGAGCAGTTCTTC. Translation gives CSAGSGVNEQFF.

The rearrangement uses TRBV2 and TRBJ1-1; tentative D call: TRBD1 (5 bases). This CDR3 is built from 13 residues. Germline loops: CDR1 SNHLY, CDR2 FYNNEI. Trimming left V 6 bases short and J 3 bases short, with 11 bases between. The CDR3 loop is CASSQQQDTEAFF. CDR3 DNA: TGTGCCAGCAGCCAACAACAGGACACTGAAGCTTTCTTT.

The chain links TRBV5-6 to TRBJ2-5; weak D call: TRBD2 (6 bases). Germline V lookup: CDR1 SGHDT, CDR2 YYEEEE. V lost 1 base, J lost 4 bases, and 8 bases lay in between. The CDR3 runs to 13 residues. CDR3: CASSLWGVETQYF. The CDR3 DNA follows: TGTGCCAGCAGCTTGTGGGGGGTAGAGACCCAGTACTTC.

A few counts support this clonotype. The rearrangement joins TRBV15 to TRBJ1-5; 9 nucleotides match TRBD1. CDR3 length: 16 residues. CDR1 is LNHNV and CDR2 is YYDKDF in the germline V gene (reference sequence). Trimming at V came to 3 bases and at J to 4 bases, leaving 7 bases not matched to a gene. The CDR3 bases are TGTGCCACCAGCAGCGGTGGGACAGGGAGAAATCAGCCCCAGCATTTT. The encoded protein is CATSSGGTGRNQPQHF.

V is TRBV6-4 and J is TRBJ2-3; D might be TRBD1 (8 bases). The CDR3 is 18 amino acids. V lost 3 bases and J lost 2, with 21 bases in between. The germline CDR1 and CDR2 sequences are MRHNA and SNTAGT. The CDR3 region is CASSEWAHRGGFTDTQYF. The DNA for the CDR3 is TGTGCCAGCAGTGAATGGGCGCACAGGGGGGGATTCACAGATACGCAGTATTTT.

This clonotype occurred a few times. CDR3 loop: CASSSTAVRGGQPQHF. CDR3 coding DNA: TGTGCCAGCAGTTCCACTGCCGTTAGAGGGGGTCAGCCCCAGCATTTT. V usage is TRBV6-5 and J usage is TRBJ1-5; weak D call: TRBD1 (6 bases). In germline, CDR1 is MNHEY, CDR2 SVGAGI. This CDR3 has 16 amino acids. V lost 4 bases to trimming and J lost 6 bases, with 19 bases between them.

The V gene is TRBV7-9, the J gene TRBJ1-2; D perhaps matches TRBD1 (5 bases). The CDR3 length is 14 residues. Trimming removed 3 bases at V and 1 base at J, with 9 bases between. Per the germline V gene, CDR1 is SEHNR and CDR2 is FQNEAQ (reference sequence). The CDR3 nucleotides read TGTGCCAGCAGCTTCAAAGGGGTTAACTATGGCTACACCTTC. Protein: CASSFKGVNYGYTF. Based on the CDR3 plus reference TRBV7-9 and TRBJ1-2, the full variable domain is DTGVSQNPRHKITKRGQNVTFRCDPISEHNRLYWYRQTLGQGPEFLTYFQNEAQLEKSRLLSDRFSAERPKGSFSTLEIQRTEQGDSAMYLCASSFKGVNYGYTFGSGTRLTVV.

This clonotype was seen more than once but under ten times. The chain is built from TRBV27 and TRBJ2-7; D unclear. V lost 6 bases and J lost 5, with 17 bases in between. The CDR3 sequence is 14 residues long. CDR1 MNHEY and CDR2 SMNVEV come from the germline V gene (reference sequence). The CDR3 bases are TGTGCCAGCAGGATGAATTGGGGAAGGGACGAGCAGTACTTC. The encoded protein is CASRMNWGRDEQYF.

J is TRBJ2-5 and V is TRBV5-1, with TRBD2 matching over 11 bases. From germline, CDR1 is SGHRS and CDR2 YFSETQ. V lost 3 bases and J lost 1; bases outside the gene matches: 2. This CDR3 spans 15 amino acids. The CDR3 loop reads CASSSLAGGQETQYF. The CDR3 nucleotides are TGCGCCAGCAGCTCGCTAGCGGGGGGCCAAGAGACCCAGTACTTC. Together with reference TRBV5-1 and TRBJ2-5, the CDR3 gives the full variable domain: KAGVTQTPRYLIKTRGQQVTLSCSPISGHRSVSWYQQTPGQGLQFLFEYFSETQRNKGNFPGRFSGRQFSNSRSEMNVSTLELGDSALYLCASSSLAGGQETQYFGPGTRLLVL.

This chain joins TRBV20-1 and TRBJ2-3; D may correspond to TRBD1 or TRBD2 (5 bases each). The CDR3 totals 17 residues. Germline CDR1 and CDR2: DFQATT and SNEGSKA (reference sequence). V lost 1 base and J lost 0, with 17 bases in between. CDR3 DNA sequence: TGCAGTGCTAGAGTGGGGCGGGCTAGCAGCAGCACAGATACGCAGTATTTT. Amino acids: CSARVGRASSSTDTQYF.

This clonotype was detected a few times. The chain uses TRBV6-1 and TRBJ2-2; no reliable D call. Deletions cut 5 bases from V and 0 bases from J, with 13 bases between. The CDR3 is 16 amino acids. Germline-derived CDR1 and CDR2 are MNHNS and SASEGT. CDR3 sequence: CASSPVKPTNTGELFF. The CDR3 DNA is TGTGCCAGCAGTCCCGTGAAACCTACGAACACCGGGGAGCTGTTTTTT.

This clonotype was found a few times. The CDR3 sequence is CASGLVLDSPLHF. CDR3 bases: TGTGCTAGTGGTTTGGTACTCGATTCACCCCTCCACTTT. The rearrangement uses TRBV12-5 and TRBJ1-6; no reliable D call. Germline V lookup: CDR1 LGHNT, CDR2 FRNRAP. Trimming took 0 bases from V and 8 from J, leaving 5 bases between them. There are 13 residues in the CDR3.

The chain couples TRBV7-2 to TRBJ2-5, with TRBD1 as a possible D gene (7 bases). Per the germline V gene, CDR1 is SGHTA and CDR2 is FQGNSA. V lost 3 bases and J lost 5, with 13 bases in between. This CDR3 has 14 amino acids. CDR3 sequence: CASSFGQAGETQYF. The CDR3 DNA is TGTGCCAGCAGCTTTGGACAGGCGGGGGAGACCCAGTACTTC.

In this sample, this clonotype turned up a few times. The chain couples TRBV7-2 to TRBJ2-3; D possibly corresponds to TRBD1 (6 bases). The length of the CDR3 is 14 residues. Trimming shortened V by 1 base and J by 5 bases, and 10 bases separated the two germline ends. CDR1 is SGHTA, CDR2 FQGNSA, per germline. CDR3 protein: CASSLGTVEDTQYF. CDR3 in DNA: TGTGCCAGCAGCTTAGGGACAGTGGAAGATACGCAGTATTTT. Based on the CDR3 plus reference TRBV7-2 and TRBJ2-3, the full variable domain is GAGVSQSPSNKVTEKGKDVELRCDPISGHTALYWYRQSLGQGLEFLIYFQGNSAPDKSGLPSDRFSAERTGGSVSTLTIQRTQQEDSAVYLCASSLGTVEDTQYFGPGTRLTVL.

The V gene is TRBV7-2, the J gene TRBJ1-1; D uncertain. V was pared by 5 bases and J by 1 base, with 11 bases between. This CDR3 spans 14 amino acids. Per the germline V gene, CDR1 is SGHTA and CDR2 is FQGNSA. The CDR3 loop reads CASSRPPGNTEAFF. The DNA of the CDR3 is TGTGCCAGCAGCCGACCACCTGGGAACACTGAAGCTTTCTTT.

This chain joins TRBV11-1 and TRBJ2-5; 8 bases align to TRBD2. The germline CDR1 and CDR2 sequences are SGHAT and FQDESV (reference sequence). J gave up 5 bases and V 2 bases, and 10 bases lay outside the gene matches. This CDR3 comprises 16 residues. The CDR3 sequence is CASSLNIAGLGETQYF. In DNA, the CDR3 is TGTGCCAGCAGCTTAAATATAGCGGGATTGGGGGAGACCCAGTACTTC.

This sequence joins TRBV6-1 and TRBJ1-1; 9 bases are shared with TRBD1. The germline V gene has CDR1 MNHNS and CDR2 SASEGT. The V and J ends lost 6 bases and 3 bases, in that order; junction bases with no gene match: 5. This CDR3 is built from 14 residues. In nucleotides, the CDR3 is TGTGCCAGCAGATCCGGGACAGGGTACACTGAAGCTTTCTTT. Translated: CASRSGTGYTEAFF.

The V and J genes are TRBV19 and TRBJ1-2, with 7 bases aligning to TRBD1. V lost 3 bases to trimming and J lost 4 bases; unmatched junction nucleotides: 2. The CDR3 has 13 amino acids. Germline V gene sequence: CDR1 LNHDA, CDR2 SQIVND (reference sequence). The CDR3 sequence: CASSIHRGYGYTF. CDR3 nucleotides: TGTGCCAGTAGTATCCACAGGGGCTATGGCTACACCTTC.

The sample holds a few counts of this clonotype. The chain employs TRBV6-1 and TRBJ2-7; 11 bases fit TRBD2. The J segment lost 4 bases and the V segment lost 9 bases, leaving 14 bases of the junction unmatched. In germline, CDR1 is MNHNS, CDR2 SASEGT. CDR3 length equals 16 residues. The CDR3 region has the DNA TGTGCCAGTTCCTTAAATAGCGGGAGGGCTTCTTACGAGCAGTACTTC. It specifies CASSLNSGRASYEQYF.

The chain uses TRBV20-1 and TRBJ1-2, with a possible D match to TRBD1 (6 bases). CDR1 is DFQATT, CDR2 SNEGSKA, per germline (reference sequence). Trimming took 8 bases from V and 8 from J, leaving 21 bases between them. This CDR3 contains 13 residues. Here the CDR3 DNA reads TGCAGTTCCCCTCAAATGGGGGCTGAAGGCTACACCTTC. It is translated as CSSPQMGAEGYTF.